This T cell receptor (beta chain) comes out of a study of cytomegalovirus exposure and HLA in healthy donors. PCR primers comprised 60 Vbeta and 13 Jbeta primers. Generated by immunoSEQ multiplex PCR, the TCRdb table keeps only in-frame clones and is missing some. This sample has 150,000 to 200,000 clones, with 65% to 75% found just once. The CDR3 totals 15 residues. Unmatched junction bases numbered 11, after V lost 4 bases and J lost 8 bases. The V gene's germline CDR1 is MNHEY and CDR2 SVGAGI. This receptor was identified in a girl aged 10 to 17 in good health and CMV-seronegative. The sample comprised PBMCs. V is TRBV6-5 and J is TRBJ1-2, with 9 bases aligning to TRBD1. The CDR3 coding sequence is TGTGCCAGCAGTTCGTCGACAGGGGGGGGACGGGGCTACACCTTC. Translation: CASSSSTGGGRGYTF.